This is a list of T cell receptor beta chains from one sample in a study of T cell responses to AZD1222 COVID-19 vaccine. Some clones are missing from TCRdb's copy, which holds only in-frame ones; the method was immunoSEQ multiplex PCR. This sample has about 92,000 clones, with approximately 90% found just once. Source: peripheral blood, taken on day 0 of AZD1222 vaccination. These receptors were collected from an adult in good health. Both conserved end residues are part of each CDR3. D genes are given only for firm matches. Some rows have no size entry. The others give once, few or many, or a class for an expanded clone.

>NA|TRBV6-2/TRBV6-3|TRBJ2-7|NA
CASSLVGREQYF
TGTGCCAGCAGTTTAGTCGGGAGAGAGCAGTACTTC
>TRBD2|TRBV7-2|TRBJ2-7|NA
CASSLRLAGGHYEQYF
TGTGCCAGCAGCCTCAGACTAGCGGGGGGGCACTACGAGCAGTACTTC
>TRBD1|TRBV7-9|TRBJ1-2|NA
CASSQPQGGSYGYTF
TGTGCCAGCAGTCAACCACAGGGGGGAAGCTATGGCTACACCTTC
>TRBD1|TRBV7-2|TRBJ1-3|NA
CASSFQGQGVDTIYF
TGTGCCAGCAGCTTCCAGGGACAGGGGGTGGACACCATATATTTT
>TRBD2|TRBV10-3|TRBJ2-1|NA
CAIGFGSSGGYNEQFF
TGTGCCATCGGATTCGGGTCTAGCGGGGGGTACAATGAGCAGTTCTTC
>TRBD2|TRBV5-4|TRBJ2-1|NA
CASSLELAGYNEQFF
TGTGCCAGCAGCTTGGAACTAGCGGGGTACAATGAGCAGTTCTTC
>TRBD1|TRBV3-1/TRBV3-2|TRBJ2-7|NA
CASSPSEGQGSEQYF
TGTGCCAGCAGCCCGTCGGAGGGACAGGGGTCCGAGCAGTACTTC
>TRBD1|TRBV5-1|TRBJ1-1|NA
CASSLRTGDNTEAFF
TGCGCCAGCAGCCTTCGGACAGGGGACAACACTGAAGCTTTCTTT
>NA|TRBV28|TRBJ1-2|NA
CASSENVRGARYGYTF
TGTGCCAGCAGTGAAAACGTGAGGGGGGCGCGTTATGGCTACACCTTC
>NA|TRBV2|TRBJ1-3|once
CASSIRASSGNTIYF
TGTGCCAGCAGTATACGGGCCAGCTCTGGAAACACCATATATTTT
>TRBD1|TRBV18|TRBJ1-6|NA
CASSPGRQGSNSPLHF
TGTGCCAGCTCACCGGGTAGACAGGGGTCCAATTCACCCCTCCACTTT
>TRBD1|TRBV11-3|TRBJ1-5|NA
CASSLEGAGGGLEGNQPQHF
TGTGCCAGCAGCTTAGAAGGTGCAGGGGGCGGATTAGAGGGCAATCAGCCCCAGCATTTT
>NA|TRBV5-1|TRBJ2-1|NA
CASSLDRPWANEQFF
TGCGCCAGCAGCTTAGACAGACCCTGGGCCAATGAGCAGTTCTTC
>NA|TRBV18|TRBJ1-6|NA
CASSPMGDGSPLHF
TGTGCCAGCTCACCGATGGGGGATGGTTCACCCCTCCACTTT
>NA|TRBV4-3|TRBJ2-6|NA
CASGKLGSGANVLTF
TGCGCCAGCGGAAAGTTGGGCTCTGGGGCCAACGTCCTGACTTTC
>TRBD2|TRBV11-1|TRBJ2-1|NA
CASSLAKGLAGGQDEQFF
TGTGCCAGCAGCTTAGCGAAGGGACTAGCGGGGGGGCAGGATGAGCAGTTCTTC
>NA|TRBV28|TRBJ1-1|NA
CASRVDQKGAFF
TGTGCCAGCAGGGTTGACCAGAAGGGCGCTTTCTTT
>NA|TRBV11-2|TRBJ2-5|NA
CASRPTGLETQYF
TGTGCCAGCAGGCCCACAGGGCTAGAGACCCAGTACTTC
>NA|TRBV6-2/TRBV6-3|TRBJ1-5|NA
CASSYPGQPQHF
TGTGCCAGCAGTTACCCAGGGCAGCCCCAGCATTTT
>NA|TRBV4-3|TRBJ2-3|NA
CASSQDVGQTDTQYF
TGCGCCAGCAGCCAAGATGTAGGACAGACAGATACGCAGTATTTT
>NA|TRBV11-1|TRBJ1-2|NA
CASSNTGRGYTF
TGTGCCAGCAGCAATACAGGGAGAGGCTACACCTTC
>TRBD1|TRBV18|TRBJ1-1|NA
CASSPPTGDGAFF
TGTGCCAGCTCACCACCGACAGGGGACGGGGCTTTCTTT
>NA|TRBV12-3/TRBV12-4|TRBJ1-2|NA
CASSNQWWGYTF
TGTGCCAGCAGCAATCAGTGGTGGGGCTACACCTTC
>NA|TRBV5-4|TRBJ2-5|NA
CASSLIKSDETQYF
TGTGCCAGCAGCTTAATTAAGAGTGACGAGACCCAGTACTTC
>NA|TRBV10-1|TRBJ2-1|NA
CASSAWDFYNEQFF
TGCGCCAGCAGCGCCTGGGACTTTTACAATGAGCAGTTCTTC
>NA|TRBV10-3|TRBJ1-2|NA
CAISEYNDGYTF
TGTGCCATCAGCGAATACAACGATGGCTACACCTTC
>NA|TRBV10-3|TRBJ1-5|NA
CAISETAYSNQPQHF
TGTGCCATCAGTGAGACGGCATATAGCAATCAGCCCCAGCATTTT
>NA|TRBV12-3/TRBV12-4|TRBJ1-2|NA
CASSFADMGGYTF
TGTGCCAGCAGTTTTGCCGATATGGGGGGCTACACCTTC
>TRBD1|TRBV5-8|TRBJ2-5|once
CASSRQGVGETQYF
TGTGCCAGCAGCCGACAGGGGGTAGGAGAGACCCAGTACTTC
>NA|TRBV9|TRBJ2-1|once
CASSVAGQGTYNEQFF
TGTGCCAGCAGCGTAGCTGGGCAGGGGACCTACAATGAGCAGTTCTTC
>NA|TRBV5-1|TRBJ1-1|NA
CASSLQTGSTEAFF
TGCGCCAGCAGCTTGCAAACAGGGAGCACTGAAGCTTTCTTT
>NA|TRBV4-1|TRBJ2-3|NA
CASSQDLDYTQYF
TGCGCCAGCAGCCAAGATCTAGACTACACGCAGTATTTT
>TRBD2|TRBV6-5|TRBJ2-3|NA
CASSLPTGGTYF
TGTGCCAGCAGTCTTCCCACCGGGGGGACGTATTTT
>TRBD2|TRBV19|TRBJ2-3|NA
CASSIDTTGGLWGLAGSTDTQYF
TGTGCCAGTAGTATAGATACTACAGGGGGATTGTGGGGACTAGCGGGGAGCACAGATACGCAGTATTTT
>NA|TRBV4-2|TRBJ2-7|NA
CASSQEGQGGYEQYF
TGTGCCAGCAGCCAAGAGGGGCAGGGGGGTTACGAGCAGTACTTC
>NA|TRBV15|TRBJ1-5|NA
CATSQLSGSNQPQHF
TGTGCCACCAGCCAACTGAGTGGTAGCAATCAGCCCCAGCATTTT
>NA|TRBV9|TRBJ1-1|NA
CASSVGAVGDTEAFF
TGTGCCAGCAGCGTAGGGGCGGTAGGTGACACTGAAGCTTTCTTT
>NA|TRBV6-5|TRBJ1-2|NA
CASSPGHPLDYGYTF
TGTGCCAGCAGTCCGGGACACCCGCTAGACTATGGCTACACCTTC
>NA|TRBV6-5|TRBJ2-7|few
CASSYSWRGGTYEQYF
TGTGCCAGCAGTTACTCGTGGCGGGGTGGGACCTACGAGCAGTACTTC
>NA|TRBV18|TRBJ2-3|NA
CASSPSNTDTQYF
TGTGCCAGCTCACCAAGTAACACAGATACGCAGTATTTT
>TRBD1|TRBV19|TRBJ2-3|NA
CASSMPIGTGGTDTQYF
TGTGCCAGTAGTATGCCGATTGGGACAGGGGGCACAGATACGCAGTATTTT
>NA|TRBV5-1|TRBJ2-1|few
CASTPLVGSSYNEQFF
TGCGCCAGCACCCCCCTGGTGGGTAGCTCCTACAATGAGCAGTTCTTC
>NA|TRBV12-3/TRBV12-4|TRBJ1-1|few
CASSILGEAEAFF
TGTGCCAGCAGCATATTGGGGGAAGCGGAAGCTTTCTTT
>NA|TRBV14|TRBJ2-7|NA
CASSPGGEQYF
TGTGCCAGCAGCCCAGGGGGGGAGCAGTACTTC
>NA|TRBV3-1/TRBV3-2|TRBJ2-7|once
CASSTLSEQYF
TGTGCCAGCTCGACCTTAAGCGAGCAGTACTTC